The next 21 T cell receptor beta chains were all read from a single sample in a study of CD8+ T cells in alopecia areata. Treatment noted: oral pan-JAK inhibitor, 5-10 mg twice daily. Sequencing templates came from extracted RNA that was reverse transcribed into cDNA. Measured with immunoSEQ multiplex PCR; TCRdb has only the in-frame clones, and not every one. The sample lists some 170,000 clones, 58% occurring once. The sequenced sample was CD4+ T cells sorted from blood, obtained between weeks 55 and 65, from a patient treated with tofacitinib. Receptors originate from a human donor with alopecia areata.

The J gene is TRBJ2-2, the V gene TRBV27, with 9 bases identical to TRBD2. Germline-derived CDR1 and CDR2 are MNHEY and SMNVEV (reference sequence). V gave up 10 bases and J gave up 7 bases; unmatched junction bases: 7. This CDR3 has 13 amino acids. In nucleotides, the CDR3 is TGTGCCACGGGACTAGCCTCGAGCGGGGAGCTGTTTTTT. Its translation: CATGLASSGELFF.

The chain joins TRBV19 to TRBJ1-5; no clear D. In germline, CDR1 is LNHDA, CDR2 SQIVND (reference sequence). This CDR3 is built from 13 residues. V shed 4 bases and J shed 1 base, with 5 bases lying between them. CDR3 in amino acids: CASSKDSNQPQHF. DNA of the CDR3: TGTGCCAGTAGTAAGGACAGCAATCAGCCCCAGCATTTT.

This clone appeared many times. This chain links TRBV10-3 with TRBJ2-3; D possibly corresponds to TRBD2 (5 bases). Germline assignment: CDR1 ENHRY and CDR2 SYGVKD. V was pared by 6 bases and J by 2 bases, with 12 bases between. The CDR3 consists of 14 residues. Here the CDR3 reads CAIRRGFDTDTQYF. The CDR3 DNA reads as TGTGCCATCAGGAGAGGGTTTGACACAGATACGCAGTATTTT.

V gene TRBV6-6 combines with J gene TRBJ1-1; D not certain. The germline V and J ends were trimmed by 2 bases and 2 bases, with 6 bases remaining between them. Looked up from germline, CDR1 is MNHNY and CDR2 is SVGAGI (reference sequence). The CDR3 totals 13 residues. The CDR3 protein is CASSYAKNTEAFF. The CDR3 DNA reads TGTGCCAGCAGTTACGCCAAAAACACTGAAGCTTTCTTT.

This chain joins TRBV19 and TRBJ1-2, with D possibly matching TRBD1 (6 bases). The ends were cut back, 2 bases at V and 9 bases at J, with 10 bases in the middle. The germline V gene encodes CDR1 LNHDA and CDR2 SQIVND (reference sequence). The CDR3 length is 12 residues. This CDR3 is CASSIPQGRYTF. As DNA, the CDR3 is TGTGCCAGTAGTATACCTCAGGGGCGCTACACCTTC.

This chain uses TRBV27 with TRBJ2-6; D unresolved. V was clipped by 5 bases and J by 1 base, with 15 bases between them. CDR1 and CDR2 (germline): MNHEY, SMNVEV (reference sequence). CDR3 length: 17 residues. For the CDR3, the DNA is TGTGCCAGCAGTCGACTTTTTAGGGTATCTGGGGCCAACGTCCTGACTTTC. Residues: CASSRLFRVSGANVLTF.

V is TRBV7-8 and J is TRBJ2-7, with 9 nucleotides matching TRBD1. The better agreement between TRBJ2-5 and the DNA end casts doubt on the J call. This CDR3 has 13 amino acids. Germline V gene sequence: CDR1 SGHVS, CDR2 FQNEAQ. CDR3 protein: CASRVQGAETQYF. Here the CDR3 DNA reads TGTGCCAGCAGAGTACAGGGGGCAGAGACCCAGTACTTC.

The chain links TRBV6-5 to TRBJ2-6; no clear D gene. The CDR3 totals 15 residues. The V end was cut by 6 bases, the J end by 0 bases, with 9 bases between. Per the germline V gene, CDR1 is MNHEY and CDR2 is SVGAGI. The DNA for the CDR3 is TGTGCCAGCAGACTGGCGGTCTCTGGGGCCAACGTCCTGACTTTC. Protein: CASRLAVSGANVLTF.

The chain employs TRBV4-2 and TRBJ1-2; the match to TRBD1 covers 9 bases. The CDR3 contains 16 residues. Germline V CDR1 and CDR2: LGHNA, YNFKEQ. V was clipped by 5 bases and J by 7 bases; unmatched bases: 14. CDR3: CASSYRRGQGDPGYTF. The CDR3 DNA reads TGTGCCAGCAGCTATCGGAGGGGACAGGGTGATCCTGGCTACACCTTC.

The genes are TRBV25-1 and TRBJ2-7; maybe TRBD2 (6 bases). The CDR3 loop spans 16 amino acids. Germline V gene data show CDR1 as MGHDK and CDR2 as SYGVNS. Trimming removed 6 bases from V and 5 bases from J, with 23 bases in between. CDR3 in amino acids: CASRPGTLLGSDEQYF. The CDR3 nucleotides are TGTGCCAGCAGACCCGGGACTCTCTTAGGGTCTGACGAGCAGTACTTC.

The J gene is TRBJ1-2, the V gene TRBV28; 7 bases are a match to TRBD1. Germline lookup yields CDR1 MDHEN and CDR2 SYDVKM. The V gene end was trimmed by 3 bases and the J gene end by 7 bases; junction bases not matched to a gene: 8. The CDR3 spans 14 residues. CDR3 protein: CASSFGQGVFGYTF. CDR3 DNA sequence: TGTGCCAGCAGTTTTGGTCAGGGGGTTTTTGGCTACACCTTC.

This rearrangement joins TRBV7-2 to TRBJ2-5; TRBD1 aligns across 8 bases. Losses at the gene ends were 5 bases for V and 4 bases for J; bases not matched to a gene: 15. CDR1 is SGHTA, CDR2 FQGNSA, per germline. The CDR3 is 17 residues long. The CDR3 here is CASSPSGQVVNAETQYF. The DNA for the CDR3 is TGTGCCAGCAGCCCGTCGGGACAGGTGGTCAACGCAGAGACCCAGTACTTC.

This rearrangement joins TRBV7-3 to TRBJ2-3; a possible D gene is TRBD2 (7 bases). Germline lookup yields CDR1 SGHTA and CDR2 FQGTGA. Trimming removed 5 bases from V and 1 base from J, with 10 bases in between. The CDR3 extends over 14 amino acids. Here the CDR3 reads CASSGGAGTDTQYF. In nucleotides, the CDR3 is TGTGCCAGCAGCGGGGGGGCTGGCACAGATACGCAGTATTTT.

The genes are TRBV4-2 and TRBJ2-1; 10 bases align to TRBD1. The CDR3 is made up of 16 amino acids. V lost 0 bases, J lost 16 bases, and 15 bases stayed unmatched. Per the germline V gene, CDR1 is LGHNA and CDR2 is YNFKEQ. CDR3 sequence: CASSQDLKPGGQGKFF. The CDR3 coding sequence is TGTGCCAGCAGCCAAGATCTTAAGCCTGGGGGACAGGGGAAATTCTTC.

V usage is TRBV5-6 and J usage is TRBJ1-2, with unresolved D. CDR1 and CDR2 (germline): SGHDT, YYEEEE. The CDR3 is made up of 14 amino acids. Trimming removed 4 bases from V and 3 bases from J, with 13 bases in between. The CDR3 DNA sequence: TGTGCCAGCAGCCCCTCGGGAGGGCACTATGGCTACACCTTC. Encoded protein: CASSPSGGHYGYTF.

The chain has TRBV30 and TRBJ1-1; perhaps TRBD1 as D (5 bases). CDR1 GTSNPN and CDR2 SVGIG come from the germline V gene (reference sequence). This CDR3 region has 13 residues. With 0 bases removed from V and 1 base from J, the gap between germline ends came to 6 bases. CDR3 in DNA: TGTGCCTGGAGTGTACAGGAGAACACTGAAGCTTTCTTT. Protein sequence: CAWSVQENTEAFF.

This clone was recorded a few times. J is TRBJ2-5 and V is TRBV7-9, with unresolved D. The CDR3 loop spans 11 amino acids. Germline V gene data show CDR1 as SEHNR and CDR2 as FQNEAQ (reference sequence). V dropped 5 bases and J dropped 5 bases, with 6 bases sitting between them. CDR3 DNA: TGTGCCAGCAGCGATTGGGAGACCCAGTACTTC. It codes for CASSDWETQYF.

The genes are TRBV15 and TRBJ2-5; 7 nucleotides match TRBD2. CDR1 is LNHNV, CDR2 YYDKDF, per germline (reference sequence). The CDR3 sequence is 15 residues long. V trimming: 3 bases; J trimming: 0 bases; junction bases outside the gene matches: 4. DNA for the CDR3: TGTGCCACCAGCAGTCTCAGCGGGGACCAAGAGACCCAGTACTTC. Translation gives CATSSLSGDQETQYF.

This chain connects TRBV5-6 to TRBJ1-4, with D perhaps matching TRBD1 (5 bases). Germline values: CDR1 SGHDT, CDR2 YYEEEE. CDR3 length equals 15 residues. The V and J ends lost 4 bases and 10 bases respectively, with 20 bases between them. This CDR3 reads CASSPALGREGKLFF. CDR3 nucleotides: TGTGCCAGCAGCCCCGCCCTTGGCAGGGAGGGAAAACTGTTTTTT.

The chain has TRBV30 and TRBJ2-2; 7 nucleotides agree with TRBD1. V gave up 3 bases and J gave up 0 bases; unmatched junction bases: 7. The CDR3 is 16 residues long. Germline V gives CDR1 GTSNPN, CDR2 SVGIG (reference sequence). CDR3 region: CAWRDRRKSNTGELFF. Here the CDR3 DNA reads TGTGCCTGGAGGGACAGGAGAAAGTCGAACACCGGGGAGCTGTTTTTT.

The CDR3 protein is CASRDLGGPQFF. The DNA for the CDR3 is TGTGCCAGCAGGGACCTAGGGGGGCCCCAGTTCTTC. The chain has TRBV2 and TRBJ2-1; D may match TRBD1 or TRBD2 (6 bases each). Between the trimmed V and J ends, which lost 6 bases and 13 bases, there was a span of 16 bases. This CDR3 is 12 amino acids long. Germline CDR1 reads SNHLY; CDR2 reads FYNNEI.